This is a list of T cell receptor beta chains from one sample in a study of blood T cell repertoires in COVID-19. The data were produced by immunoSEQ multiplex PCR, yet TCRdb's version contains in-frame clones alone and is incomplete. The data contain about 120,000 clones, approximately 88% of them singletons. Sequenced material: peripheral blood. The source of these receptors is a man in his fifties with acute or convalescent COVID-19. Both conserved end residues are part of each CDR3. A D gene is named only where the DNA matches it firmly. Size is omitted from some rows. Given values are once, few, many or a class for expanded clones.

j_call clone_size d_call v_call cdr3_nt cdr3_aa
TRBJ1-1 . . TRBV27 TGTGCCAGCAGTTCGCAGGGGTTTAACACTGAAGCTTTCTTT CASSSQGFNTEAFF
TRBJ1-1 . TRBD1 TRBV5-8 TGTGCCAGCAGCTTGGCCCAGGGGGACGCTGAAGCTTTCTTT CASSLAQGDAEAFF
TRBJ1-5 few . TRBV12-3/TRBV12-4 TGTGCCAGCAGCCGGAGAGATAATCAGCCCCAGCATTTT CASSRRDNQPQHF
TRBJ1-2 . TRBD1 TRBV6-5 TGTGCCAGCAGATGGACCGGGACAGTTGGCTACACCTTC CASRWTGTVGYTF
TRBJ2-1 . . TRBV24-1 TGTGCCACCAGTTACAGGGCATTAAGCTCCTACAATGAGCAGTTCTTC CATSYRALSSYNEQFF
TRBJ1-1 . TRBD1 TRBV11-2 TGTGCCAGCAGCTATACAACAACAGGGGGCACTGAAGCTTTCTTT CASSYTTTGGTEAFF
TRBJ2-5 . TRBD1 TRBV19 TGTGCCAGTAGTATAGGACAGGGCCAAGAGACCCAGTACTTC CASSIGQGQETQYF
TRBJ2-1 . TRBD2 TRBV19 TGTGCCAGTAGTGGGACTAGCGTCCGTGTTTACAATGAGCAGTTCTTC CASSGTSVRVYNEQFF
TRBJ2-1 . TRBD2 TRBV10-3 TGTGCCATCAGTGCAAATGAGATGGCGGGAGGGCGATACAATGAGCAGTTCTTC CAISANEMAGGRYNEQFF
TRBJ2-6 . . TRBV19 TGTGCCAGTAGTATAGTGTCGGGGGTCGGGGCCAACGTCCTGACTTTC CASSIVSGVGANVLTF
TRBJ2-6 . . TRBV27 TGTGCCAGCAGTTTCGGTGGGGCCAACGTCCTGACTTTC CASSFGGANVLTF
TRBJ2-1 . TRBD2 TRBV24-1 TGTGCCACCAGTAACTTAGCGGGAGGGCTCTACAATGAGCAGTTCTTC CATSNLAGGLYNEQFF
TRBJ2-2 . TRBD1 TRBV2 TGTGCCAGCAGCGGGACAGGGAACACCGGGGAGCTGTTTTTT CASSGTGNTGELFF
TRBJ2-1 . TRBD2 TRBV7-9 TGTGCCAGCAGCTTTCTAGCGGGGAGTGACTACAATGAGCAGTTCTTC CASSFLAGSDYNEQFF
TRBJ2-5 . TRBD2 TRBV3-1/TRBV3-2 TGTGCCAGCAGCCTCGGGACTAGCGGGAGGGCCGCACTTGAGACCCAGTACTTC CASSLGTSGRAALETQYF
TRBJ2-7 . TRBD2 TRBV5-6 TGTGCCAGCAGCTTCGCCCCGGCCGGACTAGCGGGCCTCGTGTACGAGCAGTACTTC CASSFAPAGLAGLVYEQYF
TRBJ2-5 . . TRBV7-9 TGTGCCAGCAGCTTGACGTCAGGTAGTGCGGAGACCCAGTACTTC CASSLTSGSAETQYF
TRBJ1-6 . TRBD1 TRBV5-1 TGCGCCAGCAGCTTGGCCCCGGGACAGACTAATTCACCCCTCCACTTT CASSLAPGQTNSPLHF
TRBJ1-4 . TRBD1 TRBV7-2 TGTGCCAGCAGCCTACAGGGGTCTGTCGAAAAACTGTTTTTT CASSLQGSVEKLFF
TRBJ2-3 . . TRBV6-7 TGTGCCAGCAGTTACTCGAGACTACTAGATACGCAGTATTTT CASSYSRLLDTQYF
TRBJ2-7 . . TRBV21-1 TGTGCCAGCAGCGAGGCCGAGCAGTACTTC CASSEAEQYF
TRBJ1-6 . . TRBV19 TGTGCCAGTAGTATCCATCACAGGGAAAGAAATTCACCCCTCCACTTT CASSIHHRERNSPLHF
TRBJ1-5 . . TRBV4-1 TGCGCCAGCAGCCAAGGGACAGATAGCAATCAGCCCCAGCATTTT CASSQGTDSNQPQHF
TRBJ1-2 . . TRBV6-5 TGTGCCAGCAGACCCACAGGGTTGCGCCATGGCTACACCTTC CASRPTGLRHGYTF
TRBJ1-4 . . TRBV11-2 TGTGCCAGCAGCTTAAGGGCAGGGGCTAATGAAAAACTGTTTTTT CASSLRAGANEKLFF
TRBJ2-2 few TRBD2 TRBV27 TGTGCCAGCCAAGCGGGAGTCGGCGGGGAGCTGTTTTTT CASQAGVGGELFF
TRBJ2-2 . TRBD2 TRBV5-1 TGCGCCAGCAGCGCCGGGACTAGACCCTTGAACACCGGGGAGCTGTTTTTT CASSAGTRPLNTGELFF
TRBJ2-3 . . TRBV7-2 TGTGCCAGCAGCTCCGCAGATACGCAGTATTTT CASSSADTQYF
TRBJ2-7 . . TRBV12-3/TRBV12-4 TGTGCCAGCAGCGCTGACAGCTCCTACGAGCAGTACTTC CASSADSSYEQYF
TRBJ2-1 . . TRBV5-1 TGCGCCAGCAACGAACTCGGACAATTCAATGAGCAGTTCTTC CASNELGQFNEQFF
TRBJ2-2 . . TRBV3-1/TRBV3-2 TGTGCCAGCAGCCAAGAGAGCGGGACGGGGGCGCGGGAGCTGTTTTTT CASSQESGTGARELFF
TRBJ2-7 . . TRBV19 TGTGCCAGTAGTATTTCACAGATGAACTCCTACGAGCAGTACTTC CASSISQMNSYEQYF
TRBJ1-5 few . TRBV12-5 TGTGCTAGTGGTCCCCCCGGGGGGGGCAATCAGCCCCAGCATTTT CASGPPGGGNQPQHF
TRBJ1-2 . . TRBV19 TGTGCCAGTAGTACTGGGACTAGCGAGGGCTACACCTTC CASSTGTSEGYTF
TRBJ2-1 . TRBD2 TRBV10-1 TGCGCCAGCAGTGAGTCCCGGACTAGCGGGAGCTCCTACAATGAGCAGTTCTTC CASSESRTSGSSYNEQFF
TRBJ2-3 . . TRBV12-3/TRBV12-4 TGTGCCAGCAGTTTCCTCCTAGCAGATACGCAGTATTTT CASSFLLADTQYF
TRBJ1-5 . . TRBV6-5 TGTGCCAGCACCCGCGGGGCTCCTAATCAGCCCCAGCATTTT CASTRGAPNQPQHF
TRBJ2-7 . TRBD2 TRBV10-3 TGTGCCATCAGTGAGTCCTTGACCGGGACTAGCAGCTACGAGCAGTACTTC CAISESLTGTSSYEQYF
TRBJ2-2 . . TRBV5-4 TGTGCCAGCAGCTCTCAGGGGTTGGGCACCGGGGAGCTGTTTTTT CASSSQGLGTGELFF
TRBJ2-7 . TRBD1 TRBV7-2 TGTGCCAGCAGTCAAACACAGGGGGCTGGGTACGAGCAGTACTTC CASSQTQGAGYEQYF
TRBJ2-5 . TRBD2 TRBV18 TGTGCCAGCTCTACGTCGACTAGCGGGGGGCCGGAGACCCAGTACTTC CASSTSTSGGPETQYF
TRBJ1-5 . TRBD1 TRBV7-9 TGTGCCAGCAGCCAGACAGGGGACAGCAATCAGCCCCAGCATTTT CASSQTGDSNQPQHF
TRBJ2-7 . . TRBV7-6 TGTGCCAGCAGCTTAGACGGGAACGAGCAGTACTTC CASSLDGNEQYF
TRBJ2-1 . TRBD1 TRBV24-1 TGTGCCACTTCCCGGGACAGAGCCGGCAATGAGCAGTTCTTC CATSRDRAGNEQFF
TRBJ1-2 . . TRBV6-1 TGTGCCAGCAGTGAAAGCGCTAACTATGGCTACACCTTC CASSESANYGYTF
TRBJ1-3 . . TRBV5-1 TGCGCCAGCAGCTATGACAGATCCTCTGGAAACACCATATATTTT CASSYDRSSGNTIYF
TRBJ2-1 . . TRBV24-1 TGTGCCACCAGTGATTCCCAGGCGTACAATGAGCAGTTCTTC CATSDSQAYNEQFF
TRBJ2-1 . . TRBV3-1/TRBV3-2 TGTGCCAGCAGCCAGGTAACGCGCGGGGAGCAGTTCTTC CASSQVTRGEQFF
TRBJ2-5 . . TRBV7-2 TGTGCCAGCAGCCGTAGACTGGACCAAGAGACCCAGTACTTC CASSRRLDQETQYF
TRBJ2-7 . TRBD1 TRBV24-1 TGTGCCACCAGTGACCCCGGACAGGACTACGAGCAGTACTTC CATSDPGQDYEQYF
TRBJ1-1 . . TRBV27 TGTGCCAGCAGTTTACACGCGACAGGGAACACTGAAGCTTTCTTT CASSLHATGNTEAFF
TRBJ1-5 once . TRBV19 TGTGCCAGTAGTATCCGGACAGATAGCAATCAGCCCCAGCATTTT CASSIRTDSNQPQHF
TRBJ2-7 . . TRBV3-1/TRBV3-2 TGTGCCAGCAGCCCGGGTGCGGGAAACGTCGAGCAGTACTTC CASSPGAGNVEQYF
TRBJ2-5 . . TRBV6-2/TRBV6-3 TGTGCCAGCAGTTACGGTGGCAGGGCGGAGACCCAGTACTTC CASSYGGRAETQYF